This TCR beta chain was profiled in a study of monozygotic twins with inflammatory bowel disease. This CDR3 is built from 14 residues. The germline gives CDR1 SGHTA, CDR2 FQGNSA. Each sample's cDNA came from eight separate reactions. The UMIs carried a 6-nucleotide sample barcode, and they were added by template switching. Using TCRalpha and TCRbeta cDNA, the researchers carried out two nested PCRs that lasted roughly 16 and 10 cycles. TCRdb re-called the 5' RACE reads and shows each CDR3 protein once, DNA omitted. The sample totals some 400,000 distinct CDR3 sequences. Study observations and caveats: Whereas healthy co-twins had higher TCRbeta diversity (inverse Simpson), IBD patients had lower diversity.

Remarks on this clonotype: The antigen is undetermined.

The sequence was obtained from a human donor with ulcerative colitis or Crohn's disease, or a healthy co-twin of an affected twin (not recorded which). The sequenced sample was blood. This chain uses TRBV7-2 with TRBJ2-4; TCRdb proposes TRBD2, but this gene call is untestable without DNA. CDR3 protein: CASSVPRLENIQYF.